The 27 T cell receptor beta chains given below trace back to one sample, sequenced in a study of blood T cell repertoires in COVID-19. Data came from immunoSEQ multiplex PCR; TCRdb stores just in-frame clones and leaves some out. Counted here are 390,000 or so clones, approximately 87% occurring once; the ten biggest clones make up around 9.3%. Sequencing used PBMCs or T cells enriched from blood (not recorded which). The receptors were sampled from a woman in her 50s who had recovered from COVID-19.

This chain connects TRBV24-1 to TRBJ2-2; TRBD1 agrees at 7 bases. CDR1 KGHDR and CDR2 SFDVKD come from the germline V gene. The junction had 2 bases not matched to a gene; V was cut back by 3 bases and J by 5 bases. The CDR3 loop spans 14 amino acids. The chain's CDR3 is CATSDPTGTGELFF. The CDR3 nucleotides are TGTGCCACCAGTGATCCGACAGGGACCGGGGAGCTGTTTTTT.

CDR3 region: CASSPRTGERIYSYEQYF. The CDR3 DNA follows: TGTGCCAGCAGTCCTCGGACAGGGGAAAGGATTTACTCCTACGAGCAGTACTTC. The gene calls are TRBV27 and TRBJ2-7; TRBD1 aligns across 9 bases. The CDR3 spans 18 residues. The junction had 14 bases not matched to a gene; V was cut back by 5 bases and J by 0 bases. CDR1 is MNHEY, CDR2 SMNVEV, per germline (reference sequence).

V and J are TRBV9 and TRBJ1-1, with D possibly TRBD1 on 6 matching bases. The CDR3 contains 15 residues. CDR1 is SGDLS, CDR2 YYNGEE, per germline. The V end lost 0 bases, the J end lost 5 bases, and 14 bases lay between the germline ends. The CDR3 region has the DNA TGTGCCAGCAGCGTAGCGGGGGGCGCGGGTACTGAAGCTTTCTTT. Its translation is CASSVAGGAGTEAFF. Complete variable domain (other parts from reference TRBV9 and TRBJ1-1): DSGVTQTPKHLITATGQRVTLRCSPRSGDLSVYWYQQSLDQGLQFLIQYYNGEERAKGNILERFSAQQFPDLHSELNLSSLELGDSALYFCASSVAGGAGTEAFFGQGTRLTVV.

The V and J genes are TRBV19 and TRBJ1-4; 7 bases are a match to TRBD1. The CDR3 consists of 14 residues. V lost 10 bases and J lost 6; bases outside the gene matches: 11. CDR1 and CDR2 from the germline V gene are LNHDA and SQIVND (reference sequence). CDR3 protein: CATSPGQRHEKLFF. The CDR3 DNA reads as TGTGCCACTTCCCCGGGACAGCGACATGAAAAACTGTTTTTT.

This chain joins TRBV4-1 and TRBJ2-1; 7 positions agree with TRBD1. V lost 0 bases and J lost 7; bases outside the gene matches: 6. CDR1 is MGHRA, CDR2 YSYEKL, per germline. The CDR3 sequence is 15 residues long. CDR3 residues: CASSQDRGKWNEQFF. The CDR3 DNA reads as TGCGCCAGCAGCCAAGACAGGGGGAAATGGAATGAGCAGTTCTTC.

The CDR3 spells CASSVDPGYDYNEQFF. CDR3 sequence (DNA): TGTGCCAGCAGCGTAGATCCGGGTTATGACTACAATGAGCAGTTCTTC. This chain joins TRBV9 and TRBJ2-1; D unresolved. The V end was cut by 0 bases, the J end by 3 bases, with 13 bases between. There are 16 residues in the CDR3. The germline gives CDR1 SGDLS, CDR2 YYNGEE.

This CDR3 is CASSSGKVGSPLHF. In DNA, the CDR3 is TGTGCCAGTAGTAGCGGAAAAGTGGGTTCACCCCTCCACTTT. The chain has TRBV19 and TRBJ1-6, with D unclear. The V gene lost 4 bases and the J gene lost 9 bases, with 13 bases spanning the gap. Germline-derived CDR1 and CDR2 are LNHDA and SQIVND (reference sequence). The CDR3 contains 14 residues.

The chain uses TRBV30 and TRBJ1-1, with 8 bases fitting TRBD1. CDR1 GTSNPN and CDR2 SVGIG come from the germline V gene (reference sequence). This CDR3 contains 13 residues. With V trimmed by 4 bases and J by 5 bases, 6 bases remained unmatched. The CDR3 loop reads CAWTGGQVTEAFF. The DNA for the CDR3 is TGTGCCTGGACTGGGGGACAGGTGACTGAAGCTTTCTTT.

Written as DNA, the CDR3 is TGTGCCAGCAGCCGGGAGAGTTACAATGAGCAGTTCTTC. Its translation is CASSRESYNEQFF. The genes are TRBV2 and TRBJ2-1, with D possibly matching TRBD2 (6 bases). The CDR3 contains 13 residues. CDR1 SNHLY and CDR2 FYNNEI come from the germline V gene. V was cut by 6 bases and J by 4 bases, with 10 bases left in between.

The genes are TRBV5-4 and TRBJ2-1; tentatively, D is TRBD2 (5 bases). Trimming took 0 bases from V and 0 from J, leaving 7 bases between them. CDR3 size: 15 residues. The V gene's germline CDR1 is SGHNT and CDR2 YYREEE (reference sequence). As DNA, the CDR3 is TGTGCCAGCAGCTTGGCGGGGAGCTCCTACAATGAGCAGTTCTTC. Amino acids: CASSLAGSSYNEQFF.

The chain employs TRBV7-3 and TRBJ2-3; maybe TRBD1 (6 bases). Per the germline V gene, CDR1 is SGHTA and CDR2 is FQGTGA. V gave up 5 bases and J gave up 2 bases, with 20 bases separating them. The CDR3 is 17 amino acids. The CDR3 is CASSLPGGGRNTDTQYF. The CDR3 coding sequence is TGTGCCAGCAGCCTTCCTGGGGGCGGGCGAAACACAGATACGCAGTATTTT. The whole variable domain, remainder taken from reference TRBV7-3 and TRBJ2-3, is GAGVSQTPSNKVTEKGKYVELRCDPISGHTALYWYRQSLGQGPEFLIYFQGTGAADDSGLPNDRFFAVRPEGSVSTLKIQRTERGDSAVYLCASSLPGGGRNTDTQYFGPGTRLTVL.

The CDR3 coding sequence is TGTGCCAGCTCACATAAAACGGGACAGGCGAATGGCTACACCTTC. This sequence encodes CASSHKTGQANGYTF. This chain joins TRBV18 and TRBJ1-2, with 8 positions matching TRBD1. Germline CDR1 reads KGHSH; CDR2 reads LQKENI. The CDR3 loop spans 15 amino acids. V lost 4 bases to trimming and J lost 6 bases; unmatched junction nucleotides: 10.

This sequence joins TRBV6-5 and TRBJ1-2; D is undetermined. Looked up from germline, CDR1 is MNHEY and CDR2 is SVGAGI. CDR3 size: 16 residues. Trimming stripped 0 bases from V and 4 bases from J, with 15 bases between. CDR3: CASSYSYTTVGYGYTF. Written as DNA, the CDR3 is TGTGCCAGCAGTTACTCTTACACCACAGTGGGCTATGGCTACACCTTC.

The chain employs TRBV28 and TRBJ2-5, with TRBD2 identical over 10 bases. Trimming removed 9 bases from V and 3 bases from J; junction bases left unmatched: 7. The CDR3 totals 14 residues. Germline lookup yields CDR1 MDHEN and CDR2 SYDVKM. CDR3 nucleotides: TGTGCCAGTAGCGGGGGGCCTGATAAAGAGACCCAGTACTTC. As protein: CASSGGPDKETQYF. Full variable domain (outside the CDR3, taken from reference TRBV28 and TRBJ2-5): DVKVTQSSRYLVKRTGEKVFLECVQDMDHENMFWYRQDPGLGLRLIYFSYDVKMKEKGDIPEGYSVSREKKERFSLILESASTNQTSMYLCASSGGPDKETQYFGPGTRLLVL.

This clone came up once. The chain couples TRBV7-6 to TRBJ1-3; TRBD1 matches at 7 bases. Germline V gene data show CDR1 as SGHVS and CDR2 as FNYEAQ. The CDR3 has 16 residues. V shed 2 bases, J shed 2 bases, and the junction held 6 bases outside the gene matches. The CDR3 sequence is CASSLSWGTAGNTIYF. The CDR3 region has the DNA TGTGCCAGCAGCTTATCTTGGGGGACAGCTGGAAACACCATATATTTT.

This sequence joins TRBV6-1 and TRBJ1-1; 9 bases map to TRBD1. CDR3 length: 17 amino acids. Germline trimming cut 3 bases from V and 0 bases from J; bases unmatched to any gene: 8. The germline V gene has CDR1 MNHNS and CDR2 SASEGT. The CDR3 DNA follows: TGTGCCAGCAGTGACCACAGGGGGCTTTATGTGAACACTGAAGCTTTCTTT. Translated, it gives CASSDHRGLYVNTEAFF.

The chain combines TRBV19 with TRBJ1-2; D may be TRBD1 (5 bases). The germline V gene encodes CDR1 LNHDA and CDR2 SQIVND (reference sequence). V lost 4 bases and J lost 4, with 19 bases in between. This CDR3 comprises 16 residues. The CDR3: CASSTTTGVFVYGYTF. For the CDR3, the DNA is TGTGCCAGTAGTACAACGACGGGGGTCTTCGTCTATGGCTACACCTTC.

This clone appeared a few times. Other DNA sequences in the same sample also yield this CDR3. The chain couples TRBV5-1 to TRBJ2-3; 10 positions match TRBD2. Per the germline V gene, CDR1 is SGHRS and CDR2 is YFSETQ. After removal of 0 bases from V and 1 base from J, the junction contained 2 bases not matched to a gene. The CDR3 runs 16 residues. The CDR3 DNA is TGCGCCAGCAGCTTGGGAGGGACTAGCGGCACAGATACGCAGTATTTT. It encodes CASSLGGTSGTDTQYF.

This rearrangement joins TRBV9 to TRBJ1-6; D remains ambiguous. The ends were cut back, 0 bases at V and 8 bases at J, with 15 bases in the middle. This CDR3 region has 16 residues. Per the germline V gene, CDR1 is SGDLS and CDR2 is YYNGEE. The CDR3 is CASSVGSTVGDSPLHF. The DNA of the CDR3 is TGTGCCAGCAGCGTAGGAAGTACGGTCGGGGATTCACCCCTCCACTTT.

The chain combines TRBV6-5 with TRBJ2-5; 8 nucleotides line up with TRBD2. This CDR3 is 15 amino acids long. The V gene end was trimmed by 7 bases and the J gene end by 5 bases; junction bases not matched to a gene: 12. CDR1 and CDR2 from the germline V gene are MNHEY and SVGAGI. This CDR3 reads CASIPTGGVWETQYF. The DNA for the CDR3 is TGTGCCAGCATTCCTACCGGGGGGGTATGGGAGACCCAGTACTTC.

V is TRBV23-1 and J is TRBJ1-5; 7 nucleotides line up with TRBD1. TRBV23-1 is known as an ORF, though its function is uncertain. The CDR3 has 13 amino acids. J lost 6 bases, V lost 10 bases, and 9 bases had no gene match. CDR3 bases: TGCGCCATCTCCAGGGGGGCAACTCAGCCCCAGCATTTT. This codes for CAISRGATQPQHF.

The chain has TRBV18 and TRBJ1-6, with D uncertain. V was clipped by 2 bases and J by 9 bases, with 14 bases between them. Germline V gene sequence: CDR1 KGHSH, CDR2 LQKENI. The length of the CDR3 is 15 residues. CDR3 sequence: CASSPNTVYRSPLHF. The CDR3 DNA sequence: TGTGCCAGCTCACCAAATACGGTTTACCGTTCACCCCTCCACTTT.

The chain uses TRBV7-6 and TRBJ1-1; D is perhaps TRBD1 (6 bases). The CDR3 is made up of 18 amino acids. V was pared by 2 bases and J by 2 bases, with 21 bases between. CDR1 is SGHVS and CDR2 is FNYEAQ in the germline V gene. CDR3 coding DNA: TGTGCCAGCAGCTTATCATTCACTCGAGGGACATCCAACACTGAAGCTTTCTTT. Protein product: CASSLSFTRGTSNTEAFF.

This clone showed up just once. V usage is TRBV28 and J usage is TRBJ1-3; tentatively, D is TRBD1 (6 bases). V was clipped by 6 bases and J by 3 bases, with 18 bases between them. CDR1 MDHEN and CDR2 SYDVKM come from the germline V gene. The CDR3 extends over 16 amino acids. The CDR3 bases are TGTGCCAGCAGCTCCCCCCGGGGGGCGGGTGGAAACACCATATATTTT. Its translation is CASSSPRGAGGNTIYF.

This rearrangement joins TRBV7-2 to TRBJ2-1; maybe TRBD2 (7 bases). V lost 2 bases and J lost 9, with 17 bases in between. Germline V gives CDR1 SGHTA, CDR2 FQGNSA. This CDR3 has 15 residues. For the CDR3, the DNA is TGTGCCAGCAGCTTATGGGCCCGGGGGGCAGGTGAGCAGTTCTTC. Its protein product is CASSLWARGAGEQFF.

CDR3 sequence: CASSQGGTRYSNQPQHF. CDR3 bases: TGTGCCAGCAGCCAAGGTGGGACTCGATATAGCAATCAGCCCCAGCATTTT. The rearrangement uses TRBV3-1 (or the pseudogene TRBV3-2) and TRBJ1-5; perhaps TRBD1 as D (5 bases). Germline loops: CDR1 LGHDT, CDR2 YNNKEL (reference sequence). Trimming cost V 1 base and J 0 bases, with 13 bases left between them. The CDR3 extends over 17 amino acids.

The CDR3 nucleotides are TGTGCCAGCAGCTTAAGAGTCGGCAGGGGAAGTCGAGTATATGGCTACACCTTC. Translated: CASSLRVGRGSRVYGYTF. The chain couples TRBV7-8 to TRBJ1-2; a weak D match, TRBD1 (6 bases). Trimming shortened V by 2 bases and J by 5 bases, and 24 bases separated the two germline ends. This CDR3 contains 18 residues. The germline CDR1 and CDR2 sequences are SGHVS and FQNEAQ.